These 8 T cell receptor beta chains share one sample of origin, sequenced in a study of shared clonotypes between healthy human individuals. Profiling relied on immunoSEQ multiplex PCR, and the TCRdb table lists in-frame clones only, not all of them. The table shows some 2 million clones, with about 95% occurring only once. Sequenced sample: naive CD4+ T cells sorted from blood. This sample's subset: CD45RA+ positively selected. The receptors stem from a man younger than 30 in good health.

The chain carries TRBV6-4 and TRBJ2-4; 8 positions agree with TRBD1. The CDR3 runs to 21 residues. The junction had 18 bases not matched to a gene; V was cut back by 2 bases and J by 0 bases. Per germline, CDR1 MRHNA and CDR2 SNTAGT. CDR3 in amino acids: CASSDGGVGQVGVLAKNIQYF. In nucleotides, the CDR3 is TGTGCCAGCAGTGACGGAGGTGTGGGACAGGTGGGAGTTCTAGCCAAAAACATTCAGTACTTC.

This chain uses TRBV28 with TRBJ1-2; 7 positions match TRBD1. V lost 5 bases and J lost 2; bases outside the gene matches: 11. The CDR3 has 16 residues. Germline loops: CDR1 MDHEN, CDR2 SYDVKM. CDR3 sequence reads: CASSRGGGGLNYGYTF. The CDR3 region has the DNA TGTGCCAGCAGTAGAGGAGGAGGGGGCCTCAACTATGGCTACACCTTC.

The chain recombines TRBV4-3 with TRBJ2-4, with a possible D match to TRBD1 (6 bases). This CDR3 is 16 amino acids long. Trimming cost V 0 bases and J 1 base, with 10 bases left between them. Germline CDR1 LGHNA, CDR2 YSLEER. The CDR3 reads CASSQDARGAKNIQYF. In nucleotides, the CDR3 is TGCGCCAGCAGCCAAGATGCCAGGGGTGCCAAAAACATTCAGTACTTC.

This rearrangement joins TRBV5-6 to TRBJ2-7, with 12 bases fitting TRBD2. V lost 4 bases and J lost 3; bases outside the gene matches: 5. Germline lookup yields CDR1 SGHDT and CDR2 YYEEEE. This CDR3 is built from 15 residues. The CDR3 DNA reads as TGTGCCAGCAGCGAACTAGCGGGAGGCCGCTACGAGCAGTACTTC. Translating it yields CASSELAGGRYEQYF.

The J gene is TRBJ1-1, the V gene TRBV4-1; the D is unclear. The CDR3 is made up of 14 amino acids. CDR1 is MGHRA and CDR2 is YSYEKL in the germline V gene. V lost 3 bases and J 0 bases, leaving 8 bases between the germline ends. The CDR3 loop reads CASSHLVLNTEAFF. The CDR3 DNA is TGCGCCAGCAGCCACCTAGTACTGAACACTGAAGCTTTCTTT.

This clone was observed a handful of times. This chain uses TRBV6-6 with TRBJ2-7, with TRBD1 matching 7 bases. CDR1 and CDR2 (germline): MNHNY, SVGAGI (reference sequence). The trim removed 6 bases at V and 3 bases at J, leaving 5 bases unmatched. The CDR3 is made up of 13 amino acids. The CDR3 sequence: CASRATGSYEQYF. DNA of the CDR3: TGTGCCAGCAGGGCGACAGGGAGCTACGAGCAGTACTTC.

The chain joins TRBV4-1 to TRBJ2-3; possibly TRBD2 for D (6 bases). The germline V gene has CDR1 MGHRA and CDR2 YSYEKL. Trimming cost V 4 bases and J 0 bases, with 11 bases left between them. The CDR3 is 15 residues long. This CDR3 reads CASSPSGTSTDTQYF. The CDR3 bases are TGCGCCAGCAGCCCCAGTGGGACTAGCACAGATACGCAGTATTTT.

The CDR3 DNA is TGTGCCATCAGTCCGCCGGACGGCATCTATGGCTACACCTTC. This sequence encodes CAISPPDGIYGYTF. The chain carries TRBV10-3 and TRBJ1-2; D is ambiguous. The CDR3 length is 14 residues. Trimming left V 5 bases short and J 4 bases short, with 14 bases between. The germline CDR1 and CDR2 sequences are ENHRY and SYGVKD.